This T cell receptor beta chain was sequenced for a study of CD8+ T cells in alopecia areata. Overall study context: Among treated patients, oral tofacitinib was administered at 5 to 10 mg twice daily. Study results and caveats: Scalp specimens additionally yield sequences from normal skin's resident alphabeta T cells. Many expanded lesional clones persisted during tofacitinib (in both scalp and blood).

RNA was isolated and reverse transcribed to cDNA, the sequencing template. Assay used: immunoSEQ multiplex PCR; TCRdb lists only in-frame clones, some missing. The data hold under 350,000 clones, with 58% observed a single time. Germline values: CDR1 SQVTM, CDR2 ANQGSEA. Trimming took off 1 base at V and 3 bases at J, with 6 bases between the two ends. This CDR3 region has 13 residues. Treatment given: oral pan-JAK inhibitor, 5-10 mg twice daily. Concerning this clone: Its antigen is unknown.

The rearrangement links TRBV29-1 to TRBJ1-4; D perhaps matches TRBD1 (5 bases). This TCR derives from a human donor with alopecia areata. The sample consisted of CD4+ T cells sorted from blood, taken at week 24, from a patient treated with tofacitinib. CDR3 coding DNA: TGCAGCGTTGAAGGGGGGTCTAATGAAAAACTGTTTTTT. Protein sequence: CSVEGGSNEKLFF.